These 12 T cell receptor beta chains were sequenced from one sample in a study of blood T cell repertoires in COVID-19. The repertoire was sequenced with immunoSEQ multiplex PCR; TCRdb's copy has only in-frame clones and lacks some. The table lists 120,000 or so clones, 88% of them singletons. The sample comprised peripheral blood. The receptors were gathered from a man in his fifties with acute or convalescent COVID-19.

This rearrangement joins TRBV14 to TRBJ2-7; 9 nucleotides agree with TRBD2. This CDR3 comprises 13 residues. V lost 6 bases to trimming and J lost 2 bases; unmatched junction nucleotides: 2. The germline CDR1 and CDR2 sequences are SGHDN and FVKESK. The CDR3 DNA follows: TGTGCCAGCAGATTAGCGGGAGCCTACGAGCAGTACTTC. The encoded protein is CASRLAGAYEQYF.

The chain uses TRBV6-5 and TRBJ2-7, with D perhaps matching TRBD2 (6 bases). CDR3 length: 14 residues. Germline V gene data show CDR1 as MNHEY and CDR2 as SVGAGI. Trimming took 7 bases from V and 2 from J, leaving 15 bases between them. In DNA form, the CDR3 reads TGTGCCAGCACCTTTGGCGGGACCCCCTACGAGCAGTACTTC. It yields the protein CASTFGGTPYEQYF.

This chain joins TRBV7-9 and TRBJ2-7; a possible D gene is TRBD1 (6 bases). The length of the CDR3 is 14 residues. The ends were cut back, 0 bases at V and 2 bases at J, with 8 bases in the middle. Germline CDR1 reads SEHNR; CDR2 reads FQNEAQ (reference sequence). Written as DNA, the CDR3 is TGTGCCAGCAGCTTAGCGGGACACCCCTACGAGCAGTACTTC. Its protein is CASSLAGHPYEQYF. Together with reference TRBV7-9 and TRBJ2-7, the CDR3 gives the full variable domain: DTGVSQNPRHKITKRGQNVTFRCDPISEHNRLYWYRQTLGQGPEFLTYFQNEAQLEKSRLLSDRFSAERPKGSFSTLEIQRTEQGDSAMYLCASSLAGHPYEQYFGPGTRLTVT.

The chain is built from TRBV7-9 and TRBJ2-5; tentatively, D is TRBD1 (6 bases). Germline V lookup: CDR1 SEHNR, CDR2 FQNEAQ (reference sequence). The length of the CDR3 is 13 residues. With 4 bases removed from V and 3 bases from J, the gap between germline ends came to 9 bases. For the CDR3, the DNA is TGTGCCAGCAGCTGGTCAGGGGAAGAGACCCAGTACTTC. It encodes CASSWSGEETQYF. Drawing the rest from reference TRBV7-9 and TRBJ2-5, the complete variable domain is DTGVSQNPRHKITKRGQNVTFRCDPISEHNRLYWYRQTLGQGPEFLTYFQNEAQLEKSRLLSDRFSAERPKGSFSTLEIQRTEQGDSAMYLCASSWSGEETQYFGPGTRLLVL.

V usage is TRBV2 and J usage is TRBJ2-2; the match to TRBD1 covers 8 bases. V trimming: 7 bases; J trimming: 4 bases; junction bases outside the gene matches: 5. The CDR3 runs to 14 residues. The germline gives CDR1 SNHLY, CDR2 FYNNEI. Here the CDR3 reads CASKTGGTTGELFF. CDR3 nucleotides: TGTGCCAGCAAAACAGGGGGAACCACCGGGGAGCTGTTTTTT.

The CDR3 region has the DNA TGTGCCAGCACCCTTTTGGGAAGCGGAACTAGCGGCAATGAGCAGTTCTTC. Residues: CASTLLGSGTSGNEQFF. The V call is TRBV7-2, the J call TRBJ2-1; 8 positions agree with TRBD2. J was trimmed by 6 bases and V by 7 bases; bases with no gene match: 17. The germline gives CDR1 SGHTA, CDR2 FQGNSA. The CDR3 consists of 17 residues.

This rearrangement joins TRBV5-5 to TRBJ2-5; D is unresolved. V was trimmed by 6 bases and J by 0 bases, leaving 15 bases between them. CDR3 length: 15 amino acids. The germline CDR1 and CDR2 sequences are SGHKS and YYEKEE (reference sequence). The CDR3 protein is CASTLSNSYQETQYF. Written as DNA, the CDR3 is TGTGCCAGCACCCTCTCTAACTCATACCAAGAGACCCAGTACTTC.

The chain carries TRBV5-5 and TRBJ1-2; maybe TRBD1 (6 bases). CDR3 length: 14 amino acids. Germline values: CDR1 SGHKS, CDR2 YYEKEE (reference sequence). V shed 3 bases and J shed 3 bases, with 12 bases lying between them. The CDR3 DNA reads as TGTGCCAGCAGCTCCCTGCCAGGGGACTATGGCTACACCTTC. It encodes CASSSLPGDYGYTF. The full variable domain, its missing parts supplied by reference TRBV5-5 and TRBJ1-2, is DAGVTQSPTHLIKTRGQQVTLRCSPISGHKSVSWYQQVLGQGPQFIFQYYEKEERGRGNFPDRFSARQFPNYSSELNVNALLLGDSALYLCASSSLPGDYGYTFGSGTRLTVV.

The chain carries TRBV11-3 and TRBJ1-2, with TRBD1 as a possible D gene (5 bases). The CDR3 runs to 13 residues. With 4 bases removed from V and 1 base from J, the gap between germline ends came to 7 bases. Germline lookup yields CDR1 SGHNT and CDR2 YENEEA. The CDR3 DNA reads as TGTGCCAGCAGCTCCCAGGGTAACTATGGCTACACCTTC. Translating it yields CASSSQGNYGYTF.

J is TRBJ2-7 and V is TRBV12-5, with TRBD2 identical over 9 bases. V trimming: 1 base; J trimming: 5 bases; junction bases outside the gene matches: 18. The CDR3 is 19 residues long. Germline CDR1 is LGHNT and CDR2 is FRNRAP. CDR3 sequence (DNA): TGTGCTAGTGGTTTGGCACCTCTTGGAGCGGGAGGTATGGTGCACGAGCAGTACTTC. Translation gives CASGLAPLGAGGMVHEQYF.

The rearrangement links TRBV11-2 to TRBJ2-7; 9 bases line up with TRBD2. Germline CDR1 reads SGHAT; CDR2 reads FQNNGV. Losses at the gene ends were 0 bases for V and 0 bases for J; bases not matched to a gene: 0. The CDR3 consists of 15 residues. As DNA, the CDR3 is TGTGCCAGCAGCTTAGAACTAGCGGGCTCCTACGAGCAGTACTTC. Amino acids: CASSLELAGSYEQYF.

The CDR3 region has the DNA TGTGCCTGGAGTGTAATAAGAGGGAACACTGAAGCTTTCTTT. Its translation is CAWSVIRGNTEAFF. The gene calls are TRBV30 and TRBJ1-1; no clear D. Deletions cut 0 bases from V and 1 base from J, with 9 bases between. Germline V CDR1 and CDR2: GTSNPN, SVGIG (reference sequence). This CDR3 has 14 amino acids.